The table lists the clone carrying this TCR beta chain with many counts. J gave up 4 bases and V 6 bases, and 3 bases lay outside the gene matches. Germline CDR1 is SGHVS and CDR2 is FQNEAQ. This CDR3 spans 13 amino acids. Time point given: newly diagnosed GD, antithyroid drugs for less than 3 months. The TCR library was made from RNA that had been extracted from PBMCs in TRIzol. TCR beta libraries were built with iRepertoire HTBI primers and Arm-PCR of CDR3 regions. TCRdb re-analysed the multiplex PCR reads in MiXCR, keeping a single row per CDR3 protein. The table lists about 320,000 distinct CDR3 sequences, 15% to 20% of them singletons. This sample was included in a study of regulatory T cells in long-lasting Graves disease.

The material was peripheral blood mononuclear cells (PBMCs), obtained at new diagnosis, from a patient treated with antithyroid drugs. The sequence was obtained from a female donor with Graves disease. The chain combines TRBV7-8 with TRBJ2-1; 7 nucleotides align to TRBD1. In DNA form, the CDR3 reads TGTGCCAGCAGGGGGGACAGATACAATGAGCAGTTCTTC. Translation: CASRGDRYNEQFF. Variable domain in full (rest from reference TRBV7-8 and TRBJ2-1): GAGVSQSPRYKVAKRGQDVALRCDPISGHVSLFWYQQALGQGPEFLTYFQNEAQLDKSGLPSDRFFAERPEGSVSTLKIQRTQQEDSAVYLCASRGDRYNEQFFGPGTRLTVL.